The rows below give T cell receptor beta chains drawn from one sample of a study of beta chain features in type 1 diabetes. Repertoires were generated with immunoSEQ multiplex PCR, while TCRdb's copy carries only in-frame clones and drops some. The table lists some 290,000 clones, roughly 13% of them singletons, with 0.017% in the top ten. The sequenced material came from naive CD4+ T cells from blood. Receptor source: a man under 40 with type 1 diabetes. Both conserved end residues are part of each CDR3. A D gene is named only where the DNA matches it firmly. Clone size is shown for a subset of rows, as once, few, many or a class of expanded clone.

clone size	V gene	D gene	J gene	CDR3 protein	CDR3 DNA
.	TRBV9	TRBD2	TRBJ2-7	CASSGGLAGGIYEQYF	TGTGCCAGCAGCGGGGGGCTAGCGGGAGGAATCTACGAGCAGTACTTC
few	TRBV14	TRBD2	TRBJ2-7	CASSPGTSLYEQYF	TGTGCCAGCAGCCCCGGGACTAGCCTCTACGAGCAGTACTTC
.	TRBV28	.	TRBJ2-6	CASGSGSGANVLTF	TGTGCCAGCGGATCAGGGTCGGGGGCCAACGTCCTGACTTTC
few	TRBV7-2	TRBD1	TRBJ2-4	CASSLVGDRGNIQYF	TGTGCCAGCAGCTTAGTTGGGGACAGGGGAAACATTCAGTACTTC
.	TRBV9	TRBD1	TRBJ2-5	CASSVAPQGEETQYF	TGTGCCAGCAGCGTAGCCCCTCAGGGGGAGGAGACCCAGTACTTC
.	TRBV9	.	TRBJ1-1	CASSLGRSLNTEAFF	TGTGCCAGCAGCTTAGGTAGGAGCCTGAACACTGAAGCTTTCTTT
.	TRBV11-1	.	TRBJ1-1	CASSLSGGGTEAFF	TGTGCCAGCAGCCTATCAGGTGGAGGCACTGAAGCTTTCTTT
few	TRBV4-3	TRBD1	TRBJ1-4	CASSQGGQGNEKLFF	TGCGCCAGCAGCCAGGGGGGACAGGGGAATGAAAAACTGTTTTTT
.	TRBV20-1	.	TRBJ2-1	CSARRGEEQFF	TGCAGTGCTAGGAGAGGTGAAGAGCAGTTCTTC
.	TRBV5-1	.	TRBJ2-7	CASSGEGKFYEQYF	TGCGCCAGCTCCGGGGAAGGGAAATTCTACGAGCAGTACTTC
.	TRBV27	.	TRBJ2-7	CASKLQDSYEQYF	TGTGCCAGCAAACTACAGGACTCCTACGAGCAGTACTTC
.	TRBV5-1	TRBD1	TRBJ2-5	CASSRDRGAQETQYF	TGCGCCAGTTCCCGGGACAGGGGGGCCCAAGAGACCCAGTACTTC
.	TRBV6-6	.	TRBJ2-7	CASSRDRTYEQYF	TGTGCCAGCAGTCGCGACAGAACCTACGAGCAGTACTTC
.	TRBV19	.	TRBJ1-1	CASSLQGGATNTEAFF	TGTGCCAGTAGCCTACAAGGGGGGGCAACGAACACTGAAGCTTTCTTT
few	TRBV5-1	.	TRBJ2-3	CASSLELGGGPTQYF	TGCGCCAGCAGCTTGGAACTAGGGGGTGGGCCTACGCAGTATTTT
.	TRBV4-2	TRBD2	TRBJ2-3	CASSQAPQTSGRSDTQYF	TGTGCCAGCAGCCAAGCCCCCCAGACTAGCGGGAGATCTGATACGCAGTATTTT
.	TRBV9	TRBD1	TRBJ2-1	CASSQFRDRAYEQFF	TGTGCCAGCAGCCAGTTCCGGGACAGGGCTTACGAGCAGTTCTTC
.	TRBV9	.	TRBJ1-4	CASSGDIGAEKLFF	TGTGCCAGCAGTGGGGACATAGGGGCTGAAAAACTGTTTTTT
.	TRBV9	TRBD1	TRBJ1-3	CASSVTGDSLSGNTIYF	TGTGCCAGCAGCGTTACAGGGGATTCTCTCTCTGGAAACACCATATATTTT
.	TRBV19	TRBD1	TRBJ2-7	CASSDRTGEREQYF	TGTGCCAGTAGCGACAGGACAGGGGAGCGCGAGCAGTACTTC
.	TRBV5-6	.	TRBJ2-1	CASSRDSNEQFF	TGTGCCAGCAGCCGGGACTCCAATGAGCAGTTCTTC
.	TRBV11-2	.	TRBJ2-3	CASSFYGAITDTQYF	TGTGCCAGCAGCTTCTATGGTGCCATCACAGATACGCAGTATTTT
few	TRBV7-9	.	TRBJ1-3	CASSEQGYGNTIYF	TGTGCCAGCAGCGAACAGGGTTACGGAAACACCATATATTTT
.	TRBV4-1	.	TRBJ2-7	CASSLDTPYEQYF	TGCGCCAGCAGCCTGGACACTCCCTACGAGCAGTACTTC
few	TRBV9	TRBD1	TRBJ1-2	CASSVENRGVMGYTF	TGTGCCAGCAGCGTAGAGAACAGGGGCGTAATGGGCTACACCTTC
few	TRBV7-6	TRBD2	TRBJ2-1	CASSSEVAGAAYNEQFF	TGTGCCAGCAGCTCGGAGGTAGCGGGAGCGGCCTACAATGAGCAGTTCTTC
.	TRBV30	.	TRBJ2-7	CAWARDEQYF	TGTGCCTGGGCCCGCGACGAGCAGTACTTC
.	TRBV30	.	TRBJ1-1	CAWSVLGQRAFF	TGTGCCTGGAGTGTACTAGGGCAGCGGGCTTTCTTT
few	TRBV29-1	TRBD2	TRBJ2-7	CSVLAGGPTGEQYF	TGCAGCGTTCTAGCGGGAGGGCCGACTGGCGAGCAGTACTTC
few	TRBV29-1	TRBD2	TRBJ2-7	CSVERSSGSYEQYF	TGCAGCGTTGAACGGTCTAGCGGGAGCTACGAGCAGTACTTC
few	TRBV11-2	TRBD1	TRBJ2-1	CASSSRQGNEQFF	TGTGCCAGCAGCTCCAGACAGGGTAATGAGCAGTTCTTC
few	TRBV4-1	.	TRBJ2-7	CASSYSGTPGVAYEQYF	TGCGCCAGCAGCTATTCCGGGACCCCGGGAGTTGCCTACGAGCAGTACTTC
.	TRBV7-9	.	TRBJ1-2	CASSLAGGQRGYTF	TGTGCCAGCAGCTTAGCGGGAGGGCAGCGGGGCTACACCTTC
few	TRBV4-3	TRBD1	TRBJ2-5	CASSLLGTGFQETQYF	TGCGCCAGCAGCCTCTTAGGGACAGGGTTCCAAGAGACCCAGTACTTC
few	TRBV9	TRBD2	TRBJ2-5	CASSVLAGVQETQYF	TGTGCCAGCAGCGTGCTAGCGGGGGTCCAAGAGACCCAGTACTTC
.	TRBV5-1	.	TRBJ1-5	CASSLGAGDNQPQHF	TGCGCCAGCAGCCTGGGGGCAGGGGACAATCAGCCCCAGCATTTT
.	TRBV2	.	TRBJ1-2	CASSWERGGYGYTF	TGTGCCAGCAGTTGGGAAAGGGGTGGCTATGGCTACACCTTC
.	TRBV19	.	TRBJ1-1	CASFSRGTNTEAFF	TGTGCCAGCTTTTCTAGGGGGACGAACACTGAAGCTTTCTTT
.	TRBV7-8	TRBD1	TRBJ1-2	CASSLQGADGYTF	TGTGCCAGCAGCTTACAGGGGGCGGATGGCTACACCTTC
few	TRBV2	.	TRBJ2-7	CASSEGGKF	TGTGCCAGCAGTGAGGGGGGAAAATTC
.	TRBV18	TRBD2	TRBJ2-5	CASSPPASGTETQYF	TGTGCCAGCTCACCTCCGGCTAGCGGGACGGAGACCCAGTACTTC
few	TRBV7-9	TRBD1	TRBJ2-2	CASSSGTGNTGELFF	TGTGCCAGCAGTTCCGGGACAGGGAACACCGGGGAGCTGTTTTTT
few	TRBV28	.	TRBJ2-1	CASAGASLASYNEQFF	TGTGCCAGCGCTGGGGCGAGCTTGGCGTCCTACAATGAGCAGTTCTTC
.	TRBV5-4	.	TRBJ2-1	CASRLSGLGEFF	TGTGCCAGCAGGTTAAGCGGGTTGGGGGAGTTCTTC